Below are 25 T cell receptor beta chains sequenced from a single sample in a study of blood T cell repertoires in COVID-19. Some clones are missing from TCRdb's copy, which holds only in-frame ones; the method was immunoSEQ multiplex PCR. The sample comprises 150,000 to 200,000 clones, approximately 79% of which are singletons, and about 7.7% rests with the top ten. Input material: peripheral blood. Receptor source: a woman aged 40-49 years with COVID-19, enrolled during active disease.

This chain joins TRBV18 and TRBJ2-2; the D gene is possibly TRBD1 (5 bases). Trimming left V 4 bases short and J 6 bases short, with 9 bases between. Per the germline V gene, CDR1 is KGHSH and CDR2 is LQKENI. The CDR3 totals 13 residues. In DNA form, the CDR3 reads TGTGCCAGCTCACTTAAACAGGCCGGGGAGCTGTTTTTT. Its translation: CASSLKQAGELFF.

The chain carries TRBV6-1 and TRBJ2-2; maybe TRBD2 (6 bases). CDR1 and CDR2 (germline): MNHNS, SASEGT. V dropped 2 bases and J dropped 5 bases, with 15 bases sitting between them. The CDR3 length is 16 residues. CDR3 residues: CASSEWVGRSTGELFF. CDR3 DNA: TGTGCCAGCAGTGAATGGGTCGGGAGATCAACCGGGGAGCTGTTTTTT.

The CDR3 is CASSIGLAPAAFF. The CDR3 nucleotides read TGTGCCAGTAGTATTGGGTTGGCACCAGCGGCTTTCTTT. The chain employs TRBV19 and TRBJ1-1; D remains unclear. Trimming stripped 3 bases from V and 11 bases from J, with 16 bases between. The CDR3 sequence is 13 residues long. CDR1 and CDR2 from the germline V gene are LNHDA and SQIVND (reference sequence). The full variable domain, with the rest looked up from reference TRBV19 and TRBJ1-1, is DGGITQSPKYLFRKEGQNVTLSCEQNLNHDAMYWYRQDPGQGLRLIYYSQIVNDFQKGDIAEGYSVSREKKESFPLTVTSAQKNPTAFYLCASSIGLAPAAFFGQGTRLTVV.

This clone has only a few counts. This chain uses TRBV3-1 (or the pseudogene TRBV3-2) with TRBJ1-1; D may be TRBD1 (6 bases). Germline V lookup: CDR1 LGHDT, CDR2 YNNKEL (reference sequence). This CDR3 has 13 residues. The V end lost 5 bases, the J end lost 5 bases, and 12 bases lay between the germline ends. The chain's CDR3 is CASSLQGRTEAFF. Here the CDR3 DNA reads TGTGCCAGCAGCTTACAGGGTAGAACTGAAGCTTTCTTT.

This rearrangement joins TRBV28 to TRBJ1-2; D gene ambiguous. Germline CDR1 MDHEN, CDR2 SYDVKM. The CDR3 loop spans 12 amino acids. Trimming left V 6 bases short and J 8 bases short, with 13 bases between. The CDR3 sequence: CASRVESEGYTF. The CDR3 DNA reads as TGTGCCAGCAGAGTAGAAAGCGAAGGCTACACCTTC.

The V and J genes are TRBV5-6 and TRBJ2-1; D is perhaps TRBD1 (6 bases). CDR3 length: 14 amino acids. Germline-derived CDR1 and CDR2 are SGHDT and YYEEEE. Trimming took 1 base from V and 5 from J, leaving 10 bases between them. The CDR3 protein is CASSLNRANNEQFF. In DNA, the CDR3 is TGTGCCAGCAGCTTGAACAGGGCGAACAATGAGCAGTTCTTC.

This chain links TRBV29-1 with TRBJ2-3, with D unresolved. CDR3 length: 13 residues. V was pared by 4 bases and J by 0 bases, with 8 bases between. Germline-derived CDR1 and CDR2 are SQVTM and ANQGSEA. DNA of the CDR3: TGCAGCGTTGCACATTCTAGCACAGATACGCAGTATTTT. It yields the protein CSVAHSSTDTQYF.

Here the CDR3 reads CASSLQPPGEKLFF. DNA of the CDR3: TGTGCCAGCAGCTTGCAGCCTCCGGGTGAAAAACTGTTTTTT. The rearrangement links TRBV5-4 to TRBJ1-4, with D hard to call. The CDR3 sequence is 14 residues long. Trimming left V 1 base short and J 7 bases short, with 11 bases between. CDR1 and CDR2 from the germline V gene are SGHNT and YYREEE (reference sequence).

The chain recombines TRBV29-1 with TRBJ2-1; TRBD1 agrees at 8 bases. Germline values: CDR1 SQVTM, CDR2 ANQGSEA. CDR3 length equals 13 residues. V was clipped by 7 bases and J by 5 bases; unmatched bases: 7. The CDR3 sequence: CSGRTGTNNEQFF. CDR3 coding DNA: TGCAGCGGGCGGACAGGGACCAACAATGAGCAGTTCTTC.

For the CDR3, the DNA is TGCGCCAGCAGTTCGACAGGGGGCCGGGGCACTGAAGCTTTCTTT. It encodes CASSSTGGRGTEAFF. The chain employs TRBV5-1 and TRBJ1-1; 10 nucleotides agree with TRBD1. The CDR3 is made up of 15 amino acids. CDR1 is SGHRS, CDR2 YFSETQ, per germline. Trimming at V came to 5 bases and at J to 4 bases, leaving 8 bases not matched to a gene.

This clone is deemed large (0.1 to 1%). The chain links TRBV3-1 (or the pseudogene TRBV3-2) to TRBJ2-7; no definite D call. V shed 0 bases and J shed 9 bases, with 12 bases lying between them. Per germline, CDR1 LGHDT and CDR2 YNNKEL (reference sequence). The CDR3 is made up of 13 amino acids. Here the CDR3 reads CASSQDYPTPQYF. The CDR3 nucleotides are TGTGCCAGCAGCCAAGATTATCCGACACCGCAGTACTTC.

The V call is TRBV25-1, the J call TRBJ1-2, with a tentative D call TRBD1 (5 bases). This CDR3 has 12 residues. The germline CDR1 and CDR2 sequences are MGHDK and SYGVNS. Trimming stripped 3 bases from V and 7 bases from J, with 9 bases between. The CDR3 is CASSESGPGYTF. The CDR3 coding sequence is TGTGCCAGCAGTGAGTCAGGGCCTGGCTACACCTTC.

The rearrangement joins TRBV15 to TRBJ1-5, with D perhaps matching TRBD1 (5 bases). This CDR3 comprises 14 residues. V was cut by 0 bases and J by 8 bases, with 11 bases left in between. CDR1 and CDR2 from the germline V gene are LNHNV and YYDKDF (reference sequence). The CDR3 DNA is TGTGCCACCAGCAGAGATAGGGGACTGGAGCCCCAGCATTTT. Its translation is CATSRDRGLEPQHF.

CDR3 region: CASSQGLPRPSYEQYF. The CDR3 DNA reads as TGTGCCAGCAGCCAGGGACTTCCTAGGCCTTCCTACGAGCAGTACTTC. V usage is TRBV3-1 (or the pseudogene TRBV3-2) and J usage is TRBJ2-7; a possible D gene is TRBD2 (6 bases). The CDR3 is 16 residues long. CDR1 LGHDT and CDR2 YNNKEL come from the germline V gene (reference sequence). V lost 3 bases and J 1 base, leaving 16 bases between the germline ends.

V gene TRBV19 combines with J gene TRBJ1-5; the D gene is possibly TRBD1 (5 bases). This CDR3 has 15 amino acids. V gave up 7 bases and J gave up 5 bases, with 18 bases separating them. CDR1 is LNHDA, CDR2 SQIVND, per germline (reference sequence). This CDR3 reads CASTPGVSRDQPQHF. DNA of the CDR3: TGTGCCAGTACCCCGGGGGTGAGTCGGGATCAGCCCCAGCATTTT.

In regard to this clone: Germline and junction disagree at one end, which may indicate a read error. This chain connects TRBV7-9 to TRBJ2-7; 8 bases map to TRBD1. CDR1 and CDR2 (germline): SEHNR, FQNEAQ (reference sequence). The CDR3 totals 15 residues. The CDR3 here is CASSTGQGVSHEQYF. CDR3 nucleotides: TGTGCCAGCAGCACCGGACAGGGTGTCTCCCACGAGCAGTACTTC.

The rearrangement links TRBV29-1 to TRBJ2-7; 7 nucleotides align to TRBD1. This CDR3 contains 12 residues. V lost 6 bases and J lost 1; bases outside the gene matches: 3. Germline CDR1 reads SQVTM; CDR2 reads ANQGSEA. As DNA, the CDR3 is TGCAGCGTCGTGGACAGGTCCTACGAGCAGTACTTC. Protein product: CSVVDRSYEQYF.

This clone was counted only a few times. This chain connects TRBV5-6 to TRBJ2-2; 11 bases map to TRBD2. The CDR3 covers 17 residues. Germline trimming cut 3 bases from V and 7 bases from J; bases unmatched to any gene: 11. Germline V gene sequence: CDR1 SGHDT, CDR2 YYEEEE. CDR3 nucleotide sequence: TGTGCCAGCAGCTCTTATCGGACTAGCGGGTCAGTCGGGGAGCTGTTTTTT. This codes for CASSSYRTSGSVGELFF.

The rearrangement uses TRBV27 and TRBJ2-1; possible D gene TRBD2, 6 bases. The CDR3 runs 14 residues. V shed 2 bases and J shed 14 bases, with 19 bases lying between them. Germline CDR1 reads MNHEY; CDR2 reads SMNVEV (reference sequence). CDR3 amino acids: CASSLRHVSGEEFF. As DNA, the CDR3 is TGTGCCAGCAGTTTACGACACGTCTCCGGGGAGGAGTTCTTC.

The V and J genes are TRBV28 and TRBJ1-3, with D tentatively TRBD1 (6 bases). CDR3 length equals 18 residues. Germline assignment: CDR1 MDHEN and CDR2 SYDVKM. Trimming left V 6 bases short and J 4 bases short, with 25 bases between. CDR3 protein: CASSLTPQSNQGGNTIYF. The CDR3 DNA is TGTGCCAGCAGCCTGACCCCACAATCCAATCAGGGGGGAAACACCATATATTTT.

The CDR3 here is CASTQSVGGGYTF. CDR3 sequence (DNA): TGTGCCAGCACCCAGTCCGTTGGGGGCGGCTACACCTTC. The J gene is TRBJ1-2, the V gene TRBV12-3 or TRBV12-4, with TRBD1 as a possible D gene (6 bases). CDR3 size: 13 residues. V lost 7 bases and J lost 8, with 17 bases in between.

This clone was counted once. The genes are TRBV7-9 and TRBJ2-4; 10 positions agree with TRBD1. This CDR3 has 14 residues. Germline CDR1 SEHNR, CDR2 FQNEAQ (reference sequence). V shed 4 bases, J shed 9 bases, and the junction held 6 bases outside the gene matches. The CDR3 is CASSWDRGSSIQYF. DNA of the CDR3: TGTGCCAGCAGCTGGGACAGGGGAAGCAGCATTCAGTACTTC. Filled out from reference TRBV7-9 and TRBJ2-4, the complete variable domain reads DTGVSQNPRHKITKRGQNVTFRCDPISEHNRLYWYRQTLGQGPEFLTYFQNEAQLEKSRLLSDRFSAERPKGSFSTLEIQRTEQGDSAMYLCASSWDRGSSIQYFGAGTRLSVL.

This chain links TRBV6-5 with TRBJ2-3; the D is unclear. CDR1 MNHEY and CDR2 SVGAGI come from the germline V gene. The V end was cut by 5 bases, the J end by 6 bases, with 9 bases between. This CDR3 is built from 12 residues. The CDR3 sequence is CASSPRLDTQYF. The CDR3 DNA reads TGTGCCAGCAGTCCTCGGTTGGATACGCAGTATTTT.

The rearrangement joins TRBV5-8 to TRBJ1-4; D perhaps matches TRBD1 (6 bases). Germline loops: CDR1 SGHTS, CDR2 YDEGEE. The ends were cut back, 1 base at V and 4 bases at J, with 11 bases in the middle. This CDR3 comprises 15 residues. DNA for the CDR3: TGTGCCAGCAGCTTGAGCAGGGGAATTAATGAAAAACTGTTTTTT. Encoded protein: CASSLSRGINEKLFF.

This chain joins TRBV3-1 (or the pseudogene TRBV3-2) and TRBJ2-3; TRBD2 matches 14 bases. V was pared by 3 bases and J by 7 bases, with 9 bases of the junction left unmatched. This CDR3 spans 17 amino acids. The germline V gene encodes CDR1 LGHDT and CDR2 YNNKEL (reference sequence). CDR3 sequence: CASSHSQGLAGVYTQYF. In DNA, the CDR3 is TGTGCCAGCAGCCACTCTCAGGGACTAGCGGGAGTATATACGCAGTATTTT.